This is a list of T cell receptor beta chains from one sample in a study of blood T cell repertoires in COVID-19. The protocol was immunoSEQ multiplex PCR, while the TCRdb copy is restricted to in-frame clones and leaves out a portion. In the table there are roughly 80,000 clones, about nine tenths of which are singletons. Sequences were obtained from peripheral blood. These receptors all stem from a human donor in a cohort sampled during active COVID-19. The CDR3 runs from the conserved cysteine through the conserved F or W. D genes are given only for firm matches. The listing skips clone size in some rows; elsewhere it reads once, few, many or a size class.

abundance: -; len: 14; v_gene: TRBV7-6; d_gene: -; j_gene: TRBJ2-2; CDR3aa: CASSLARNPGELFF; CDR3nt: TGTGCCAGCAGCTTAGCGCGGAACCCGGGGGAGCTGTTTTTT
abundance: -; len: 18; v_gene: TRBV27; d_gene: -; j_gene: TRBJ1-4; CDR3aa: CASRRKGSSGSGNEKLFF; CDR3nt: TGTGCCAGCAGAAGAAAGGGGTCCTCGGGCTCTGGGAATGAAAAACTGTTTTTT
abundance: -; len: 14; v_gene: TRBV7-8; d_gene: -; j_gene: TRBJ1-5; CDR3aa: CASSLDRADQPQHF; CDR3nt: TGTGCCAGCAGCTTAGACAGGGCCGATCAGCCCCAGCATTTT
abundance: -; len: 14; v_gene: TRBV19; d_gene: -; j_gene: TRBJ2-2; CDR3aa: CASSRRESPGELFF; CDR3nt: TGTGCCAGTAGTCGCAGGGAAAGTCCCGGGGAGCTGTTTTTT
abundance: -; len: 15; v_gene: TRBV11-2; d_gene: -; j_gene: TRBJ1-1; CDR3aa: CASSLAGGRNTEAFF; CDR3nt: TGTGCCAGCAGCTTAGCCGGGGGTAGGAACACTGAAGCTTTCTTT
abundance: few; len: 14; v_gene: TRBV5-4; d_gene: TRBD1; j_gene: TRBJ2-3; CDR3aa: CASSFATGADTQYF; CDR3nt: TGTGCCAGCAGCTTCGCCACAGGGGCAGATACGCAGTATTTT
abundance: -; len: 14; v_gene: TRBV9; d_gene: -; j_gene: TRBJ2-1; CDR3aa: CASSVSTTMDEQFF; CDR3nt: TGTGCCAGCAGCGTCTCGACTACCATGGATGAGCAGTTCTTC
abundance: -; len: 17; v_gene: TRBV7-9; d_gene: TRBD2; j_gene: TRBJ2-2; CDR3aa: CASKRPGLAENTGELFF; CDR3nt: TGTGCCAGCAAGAGACCGGGACTAGCGGAGAACACCGGGGAGCTGTTTTTT
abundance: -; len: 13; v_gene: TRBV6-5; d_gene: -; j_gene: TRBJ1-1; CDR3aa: CASSYLVNTEAFF; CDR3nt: TGTGCCAGCAGTTACTTAGTGAACACTGAAGCTTTCTTT
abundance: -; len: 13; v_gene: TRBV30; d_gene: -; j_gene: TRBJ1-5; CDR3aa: CAWSGQGGAPQHF; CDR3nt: TGTGCCTGGAGTGGCCAGGGAGGTGCGCCCCAGCATTTT
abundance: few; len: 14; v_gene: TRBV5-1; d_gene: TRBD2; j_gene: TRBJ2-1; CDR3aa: CASSTGLANDEQFF; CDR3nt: TGCGCCAGCAGCACCGGACTAGCGAACGATGAGCAGTTCTTC
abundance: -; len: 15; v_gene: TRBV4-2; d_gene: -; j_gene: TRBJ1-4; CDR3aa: CASSPSKGVGEKLFF; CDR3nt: TGTGCCAGCAGCCCCTCTAAGGGGGTAGGTGAAAAACTGTTTTTT
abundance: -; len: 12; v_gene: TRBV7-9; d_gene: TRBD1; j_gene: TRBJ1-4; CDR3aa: CASSSQGAELFF; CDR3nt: TGTGCCAGCAGCTCACAGGGGGCTGAACTGTTTTTT
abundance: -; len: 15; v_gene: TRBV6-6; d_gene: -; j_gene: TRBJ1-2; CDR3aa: CASSTGEGRHYGYTF; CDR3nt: TGTGCCAGCTCCACGGGGGAGGGAAGGCACTATGGCTACACCTTC
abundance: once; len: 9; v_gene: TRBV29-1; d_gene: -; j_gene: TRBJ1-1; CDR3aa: CSTAGPAFF; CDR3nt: TGCAGCACGGCAGGCCCTGCCTTCTTT
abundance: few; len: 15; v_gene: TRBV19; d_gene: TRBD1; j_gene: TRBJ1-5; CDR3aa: CASNRDRGHNQPQHF; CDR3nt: TGTGCCAGTAATCGGGACAGGGGGCACAATCAGCCCCAGCATTTT
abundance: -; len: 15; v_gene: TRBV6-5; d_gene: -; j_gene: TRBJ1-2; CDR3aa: CASMEGGGINYGYTF; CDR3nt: TGTGCCAGCATGGAGGGCGGGGGAATAAACTATGGCTACACCTTC
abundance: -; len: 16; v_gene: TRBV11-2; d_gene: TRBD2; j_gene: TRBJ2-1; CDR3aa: CASSKIAGTIDNEQFF; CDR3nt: TGTGCCAGCAGCAAAATAGCGGGGACCATTGACAATGAGCAGTTCTTC
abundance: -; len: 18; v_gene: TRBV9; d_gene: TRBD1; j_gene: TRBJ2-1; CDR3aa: CASSDRTGGKRTVNEQFF; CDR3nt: TGTGCCAGCAGCGACCGGACAGGGGGCAAGAGGACGGTGAATGAGCAGTTCTTC